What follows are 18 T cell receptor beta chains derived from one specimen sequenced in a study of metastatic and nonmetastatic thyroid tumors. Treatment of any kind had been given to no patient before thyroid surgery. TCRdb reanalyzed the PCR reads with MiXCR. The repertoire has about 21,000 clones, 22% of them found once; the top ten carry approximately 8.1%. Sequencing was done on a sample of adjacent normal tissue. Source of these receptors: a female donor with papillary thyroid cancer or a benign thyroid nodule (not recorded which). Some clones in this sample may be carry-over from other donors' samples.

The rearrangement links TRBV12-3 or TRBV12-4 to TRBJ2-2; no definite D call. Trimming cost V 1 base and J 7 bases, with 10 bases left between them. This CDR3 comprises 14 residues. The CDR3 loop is CASSLDGYGGELFF. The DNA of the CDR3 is TGTGCCAGCAGTTTAGACGGGTATGGCGGGGAGCTGTTTTTT.

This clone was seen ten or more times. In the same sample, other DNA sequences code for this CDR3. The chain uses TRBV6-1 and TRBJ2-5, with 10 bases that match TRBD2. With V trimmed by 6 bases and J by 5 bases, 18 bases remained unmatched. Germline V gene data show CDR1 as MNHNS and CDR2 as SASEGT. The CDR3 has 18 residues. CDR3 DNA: TGTGCCAGCAGCGGTAAAGAATTAGCGGGAGGCCAGGGGGAGACCCAGTACTTC. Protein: CASSGKELAGGQGETQYF.

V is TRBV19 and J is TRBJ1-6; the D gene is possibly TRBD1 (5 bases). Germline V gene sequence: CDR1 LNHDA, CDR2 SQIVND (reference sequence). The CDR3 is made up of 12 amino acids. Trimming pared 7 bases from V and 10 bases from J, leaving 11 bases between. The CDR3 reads CASTTRDSPLHF. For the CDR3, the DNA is TGTGCCAGTACCACACGGGACTCACCCCTCCACTTT. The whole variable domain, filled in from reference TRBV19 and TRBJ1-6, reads DGGITQSPKYLFRKEGQNVTLSCEQNLNHDAMYWYRQDPGQGLRLIYYSQIVNDFQKGDIAEGYSVSREKKESFPLTVTSAQKNPTAFYLCASTTRDSPLHFGNGTRLTVT.

CDR3: CSASRQGTQYF. In nucleotides, the CDR3 is TGCAGTGCTTCTAGACAGGGTACGCAGTATTTT. The V call is TRBV20-1, the J call TRBJ2-3; 7 bases align to TRBD1. This CDR3 spans 11 amino acids. From germline, CDR1 is DFQATT and CDR2 SNEGSKA (reference sequence). V was pared by 5 bases and J by 8 bases, with 4 bases of the junction left unmatched.

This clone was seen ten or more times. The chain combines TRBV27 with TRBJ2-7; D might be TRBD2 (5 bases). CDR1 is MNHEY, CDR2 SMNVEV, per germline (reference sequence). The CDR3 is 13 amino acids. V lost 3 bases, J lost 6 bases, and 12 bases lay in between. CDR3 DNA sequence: TGTGCCAGCAGTTTGGGAGCCCCTGGCGAGCAGTACTTC. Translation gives CASSLGAPGEQYF.

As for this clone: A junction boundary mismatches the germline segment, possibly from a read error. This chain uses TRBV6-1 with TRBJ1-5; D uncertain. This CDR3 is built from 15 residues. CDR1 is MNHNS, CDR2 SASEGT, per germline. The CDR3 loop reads CASSELNPRNQHQHF. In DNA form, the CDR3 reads TGTGCCAGCAGTGAACTGAACCCCCGTAATCAGCACCAGCATTTT.

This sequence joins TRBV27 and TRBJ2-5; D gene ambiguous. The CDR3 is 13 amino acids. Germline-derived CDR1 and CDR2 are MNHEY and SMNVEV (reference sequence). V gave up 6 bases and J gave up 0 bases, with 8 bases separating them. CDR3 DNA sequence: TGTGCCAGCAGAGGCCCGTACCAAGAGACCCAGTACTTC. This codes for CASRGPYQETQYF.

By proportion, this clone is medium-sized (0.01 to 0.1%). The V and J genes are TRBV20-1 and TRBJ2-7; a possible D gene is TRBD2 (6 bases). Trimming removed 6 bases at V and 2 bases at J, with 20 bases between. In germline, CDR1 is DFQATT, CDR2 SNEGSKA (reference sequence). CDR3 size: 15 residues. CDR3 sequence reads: CSAIKGGTPAYEQYF. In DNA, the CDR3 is TGCAGTGCGATCAAAGGCGGGACCCCAGCCTACGAGCAGTACTTC.

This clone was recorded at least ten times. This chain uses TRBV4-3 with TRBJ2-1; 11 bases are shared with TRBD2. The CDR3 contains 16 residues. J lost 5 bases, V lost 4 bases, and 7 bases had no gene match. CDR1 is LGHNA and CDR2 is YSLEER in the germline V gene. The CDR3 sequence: CASSRIAGGGNNEQFF. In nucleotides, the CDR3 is TGCGCCAGCAGCCGTATAGCGGGAGGGGGAAACAATGAGCAGTTCTTC.

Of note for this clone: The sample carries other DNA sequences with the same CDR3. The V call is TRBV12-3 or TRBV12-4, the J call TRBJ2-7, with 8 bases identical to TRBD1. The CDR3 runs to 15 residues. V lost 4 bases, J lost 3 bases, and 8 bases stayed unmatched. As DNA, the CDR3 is TGTGCCAGCAGTTCTCCCGACAGGGGTATCTACGAGCAGTACTTC. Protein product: CASSSPDRGIYEQYF.

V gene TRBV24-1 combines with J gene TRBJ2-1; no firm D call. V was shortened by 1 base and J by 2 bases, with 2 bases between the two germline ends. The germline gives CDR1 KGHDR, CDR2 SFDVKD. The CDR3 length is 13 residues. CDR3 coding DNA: TGTGCCACCAGTGATTTAGCCTACAATGAGCAGTTCTTC. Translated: CATSDLAYNEQFF.

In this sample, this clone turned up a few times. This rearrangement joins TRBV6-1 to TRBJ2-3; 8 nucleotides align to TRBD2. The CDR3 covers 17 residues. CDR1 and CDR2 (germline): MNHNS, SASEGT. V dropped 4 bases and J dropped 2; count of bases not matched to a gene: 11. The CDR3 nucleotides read TGTGCCAGCAGTGCCCGCCCAACTAGCGGACTCACAGATACGCAGTATTTT. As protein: CASSARPTSGLTDTQYF.

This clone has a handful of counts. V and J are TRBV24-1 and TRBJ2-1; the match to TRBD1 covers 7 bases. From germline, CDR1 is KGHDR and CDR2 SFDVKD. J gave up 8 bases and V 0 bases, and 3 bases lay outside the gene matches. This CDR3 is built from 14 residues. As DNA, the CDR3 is TGTGCCACCAGTGATTTGAACAGGGGTGATGAGCAGTTCTTC. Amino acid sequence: CATSDLNRGDEQFF.

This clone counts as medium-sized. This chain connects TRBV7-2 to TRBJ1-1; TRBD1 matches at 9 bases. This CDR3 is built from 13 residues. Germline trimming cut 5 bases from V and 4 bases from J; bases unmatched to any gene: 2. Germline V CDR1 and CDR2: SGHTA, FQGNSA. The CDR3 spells CASSPGQGTEAFF. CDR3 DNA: TGTGCCAGCAGCCCGGGACAGGGCACTGAAGCTTTCTTT.

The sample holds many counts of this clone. CDR3 loop: CSAAPRGTGEQYF. The CDR3, as DNA: TGCAGTGCTGCTCCTAGAGGAACTGGGGAGCAGTACTTC. The chain joins TRBV20-1 to TRBJ2-7; unclear D gene. The ends were cut back, 5 bases at V and 7 bases at J, with 18 bases in the middle. The CDR3 is 13 residues long. Germline V lookup: CDR1 DFQATT, CDR2 SNEGSKA (reference sequence).

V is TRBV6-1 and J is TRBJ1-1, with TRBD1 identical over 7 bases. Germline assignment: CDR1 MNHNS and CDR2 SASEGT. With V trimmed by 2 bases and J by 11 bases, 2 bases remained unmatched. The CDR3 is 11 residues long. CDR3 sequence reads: CASSERGPAFF. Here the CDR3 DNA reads TGTGCCAGCAGTGAAAGGGGGCCGGCTTTCTTT.

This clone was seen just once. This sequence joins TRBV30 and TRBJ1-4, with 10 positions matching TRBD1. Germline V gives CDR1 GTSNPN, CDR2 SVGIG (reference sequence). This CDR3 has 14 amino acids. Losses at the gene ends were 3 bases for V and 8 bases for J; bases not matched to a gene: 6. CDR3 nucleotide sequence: TGTGCCTGGAGCTGGGGACAGGGGAACGAAAAACTGTTTTTT. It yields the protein CAWSWGQGNEKLFF. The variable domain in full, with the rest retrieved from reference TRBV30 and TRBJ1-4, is SQTIHQWPATLVQPVGSPLSLECTVEGTSNPNLYWYRQAAGRGLQLLFYSVGIGQISSEVPQNLSASRPQDRQFILSSKKLLLSDSGFYLCAWSWGQGNEKLFFGSGTQLSVL.

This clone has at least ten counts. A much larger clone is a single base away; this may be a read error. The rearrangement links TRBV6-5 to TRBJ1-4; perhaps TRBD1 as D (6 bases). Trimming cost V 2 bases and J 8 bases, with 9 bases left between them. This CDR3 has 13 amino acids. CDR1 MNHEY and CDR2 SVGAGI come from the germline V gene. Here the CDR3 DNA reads TGTGCCAGCAGTTACGACAGGAACGAAAAACTGTTTTTT. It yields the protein CASSYDRNEKLFF.